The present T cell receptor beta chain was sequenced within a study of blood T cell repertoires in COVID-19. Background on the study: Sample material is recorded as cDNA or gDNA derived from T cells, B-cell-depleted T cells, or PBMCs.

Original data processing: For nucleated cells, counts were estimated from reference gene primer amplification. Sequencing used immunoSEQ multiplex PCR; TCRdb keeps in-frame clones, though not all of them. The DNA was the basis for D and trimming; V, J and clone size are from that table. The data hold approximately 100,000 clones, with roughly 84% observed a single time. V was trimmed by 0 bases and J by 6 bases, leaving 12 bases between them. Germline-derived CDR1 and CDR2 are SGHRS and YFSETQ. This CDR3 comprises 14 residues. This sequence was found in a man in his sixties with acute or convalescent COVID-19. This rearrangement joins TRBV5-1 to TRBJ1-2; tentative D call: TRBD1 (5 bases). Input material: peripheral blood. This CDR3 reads CASSLGQPRDGYTF. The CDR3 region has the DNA TGCGCCAGCAGCTTGGGACAGCCTAGAGATGGCTACACCTTC.